The following is a T cell receptor (beta chain) sequence with its context. With 60 Vbeta and 13 Jbeta primers, the PCR was carried out. Some clones are missing from TCRdb's copy, which holds only in-frame ones; the method was immunoSEQ multiplex PCR. This repertoire includes some 39,000 clones. The sample originates from a study of cytomegalovirus exposure and HLA in healthy donors. Turning to the study itself: Earlier, fewer than 130 million unique TCR beta sequences were recovered from around 190 million T cells by an analysis.

V shed 0 bases, J shed 4 bases, and the junction held 2 bases outside the gene matches. This CDR3 contains 15 residues. Germline CDR1 is SNHLY and CDR2 is FYNNEI. The chain combines TRBV2 with TRBJ1-3; the match to TRBD1 covers 8 bases. The source material was PBMCs. This TCR came from a man aged 25 to 40 in good health and CMV-seronegative. CDR3 residues: CASSEARTGGNTIYF. CDR3 bases: TGTGCCAGCAGTGAAGCGCGGACAGGGGGAAACACCATATATTTT.